The entry below describes one TCR beta chain. As yet, its antigen is unknown. Compared with germline, one end of the junction differs, possibly owing to a read error. These data belong to a study of beta chain features in type 1 diabetes. Study outcomes and limitations: PCR may have favored shorter templates equally in patients and controls. Relative to healthy donors, patients appeared to have naive, central memory and Treg TCRB repertoires that were more similar.

The CDR3 sequence is 14 residues long. The V gene's germline CDR1 is SGHTA and CDR2 FQGNSA. cDNA synthesis used the whole RNA isolate, giving expressed TCRB sequences. Using immunoSEQ multiplex PCR, the repertoire was profiled, and TCRdb retains in-frame clones only, with some absent. The data show around 500,000 clones, 30% seen once. The sample consisted of naive CD4+ T cells from blood. The chain joins TRBV7-2 to TRBJ2-3, with 9 bases matching TRBD2. The clonotype was recovered from a man in his late teens or twenties in good health. The CDR3 region has the DNA TGTGCCAGCAGCCTAGCGGGGACAGAGGATACGCAGTATTTT. Translated, it gives CASSLAGTEDTQYF.